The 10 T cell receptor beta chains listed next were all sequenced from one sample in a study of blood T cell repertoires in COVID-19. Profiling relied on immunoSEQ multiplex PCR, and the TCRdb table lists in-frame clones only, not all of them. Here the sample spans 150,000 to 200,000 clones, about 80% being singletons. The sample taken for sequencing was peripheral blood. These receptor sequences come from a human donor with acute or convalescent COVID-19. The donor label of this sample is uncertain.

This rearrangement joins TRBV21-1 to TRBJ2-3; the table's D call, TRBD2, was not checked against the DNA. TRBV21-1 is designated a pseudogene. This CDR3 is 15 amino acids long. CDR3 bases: TGTGCCAGCAGCAAGAGCGAGCTGTTCACAGATACGCAGTATTTT. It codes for CASSKSELFTDTQYF.

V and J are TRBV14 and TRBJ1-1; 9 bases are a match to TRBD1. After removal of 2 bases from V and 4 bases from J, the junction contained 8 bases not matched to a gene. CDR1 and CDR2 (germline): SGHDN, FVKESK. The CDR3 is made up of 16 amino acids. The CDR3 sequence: CASSQILTGGTTEAFF. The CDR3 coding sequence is TGTGCCAGCAGCCAAATCCTAACAGGGGGCACCACTGAAGCTTTCTTT.

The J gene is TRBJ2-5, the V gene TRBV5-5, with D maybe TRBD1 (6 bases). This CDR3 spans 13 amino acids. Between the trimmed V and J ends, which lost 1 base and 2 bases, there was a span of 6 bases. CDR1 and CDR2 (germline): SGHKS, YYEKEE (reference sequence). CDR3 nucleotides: TGTGCCAGCAGCTTGCAGGGGCAAGAGACCCAGTACTTC. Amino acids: CASSLQGQETQYF.

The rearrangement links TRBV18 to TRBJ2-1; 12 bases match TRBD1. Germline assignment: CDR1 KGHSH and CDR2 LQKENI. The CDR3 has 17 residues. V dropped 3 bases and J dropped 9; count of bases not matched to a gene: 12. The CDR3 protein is CASSPQTGDRGLGEQFF. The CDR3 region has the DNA TGTGCCAGCTCACCGCAAACGGGGGACAGGGGGCTGGGTGAGCAGTTCTTC.

The CDR3 protein is CASMPDKLYNSPLHF. In DNA form, the CDR3 reads TGTGCCAGCATGCCGGACAAGCTCTATAATTCACCCCTCCACTTT. The genes are TRBV6-5 and TRBJ1-6; D possibly corresponds to TRBD1 (5 bases). Trimming stripped 7 bases from V and 3 bases from J, with 13 bases between. The CDR3 consists of 15 residues. CDR1 is MNHEY and CDR2 is SVGAGI in the germline V gene.

The DNA of the CDR3 is TGTGCCAGCAGCTTTTTCGCGACTAGCTCCTACAATGAGCAGTTCTTC. Translation gives CASSFFATSSYNEQFF. V is TRBV7-3 and J is TRBJ2-1; D possibly corresponds to TRBD2 (6 bases). The V gene lost 3 bases and the J gene lost 0 bases, with 12 bases spanning the gap. The CDR3 runs 16 residues. Germline lookup yields CDR1 SGHTA and CDR2 FQGTGA.

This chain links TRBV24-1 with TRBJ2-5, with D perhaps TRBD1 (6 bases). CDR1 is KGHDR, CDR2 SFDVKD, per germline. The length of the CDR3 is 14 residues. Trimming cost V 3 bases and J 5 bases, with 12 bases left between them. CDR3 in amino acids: CATSDLAQGETQYF. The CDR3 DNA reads TGTGCCACCAGTGATCTGGCTCAGGGGGAGACCCAGTACTTC.

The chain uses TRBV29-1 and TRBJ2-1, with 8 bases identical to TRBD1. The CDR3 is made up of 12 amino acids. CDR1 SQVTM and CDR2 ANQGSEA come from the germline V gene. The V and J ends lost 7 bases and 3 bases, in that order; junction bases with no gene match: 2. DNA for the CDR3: TGCAGCGGGGGGACAGGCTACAATGAGCAGTTCTTC. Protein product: CSGGTGYNEQFF.

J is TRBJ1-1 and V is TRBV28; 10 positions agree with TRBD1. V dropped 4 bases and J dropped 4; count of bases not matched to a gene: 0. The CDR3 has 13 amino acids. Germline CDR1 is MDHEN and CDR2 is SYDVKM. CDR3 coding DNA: TGTGCCAGCAGTTGGACAGGGGGCACTGAAGCTTTCTTT. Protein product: CASSWTGGTEAFF.

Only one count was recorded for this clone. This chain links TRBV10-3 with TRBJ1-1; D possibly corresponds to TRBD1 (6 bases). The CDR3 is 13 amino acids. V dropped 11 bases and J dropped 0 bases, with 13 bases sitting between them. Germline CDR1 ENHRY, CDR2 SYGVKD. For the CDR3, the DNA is TGTGCCTTAAGGACAGACTTGAACACTGAAGCTTTCTTT. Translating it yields CALRTDLNTEAFF.